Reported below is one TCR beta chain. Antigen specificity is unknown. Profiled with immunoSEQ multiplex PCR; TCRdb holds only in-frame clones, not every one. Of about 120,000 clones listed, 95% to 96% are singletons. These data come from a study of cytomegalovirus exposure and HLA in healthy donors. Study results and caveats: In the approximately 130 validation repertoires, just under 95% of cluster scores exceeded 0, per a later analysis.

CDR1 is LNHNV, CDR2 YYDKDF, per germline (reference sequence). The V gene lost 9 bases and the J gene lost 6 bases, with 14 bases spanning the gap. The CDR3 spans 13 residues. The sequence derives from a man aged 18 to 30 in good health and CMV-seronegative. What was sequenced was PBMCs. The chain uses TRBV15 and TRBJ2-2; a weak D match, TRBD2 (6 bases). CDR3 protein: CATQGGGSGELFF. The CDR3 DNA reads TGTGCCACGCAGGGAGGTGGGTCCGGGGAGCTGTTTTTT. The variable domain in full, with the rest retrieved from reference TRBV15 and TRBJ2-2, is DAMVIQNPRYQVTQFGKPVTLSCSQTLNHNVMYWYQQKSSQAPKLLFHYYDKDFNNEADTPDNFQSRRPNTSFCFLDIRSPGLGDTAMYLCATQGGGSGELFFGEGSRLTVL.